This T cell receptor beta chain was identified in a study of blood T cell repertoires in COVID-19. Here immunoSEQ multiplex PCR was the method, and the copy in TCRdb shows in-frame clones only, minus some. The data contain roughly 70,000 clones, 75% to 95% of them seen just once; the ten biggest clones take up around 13%. In germline, CDR1 is MDHEN, CDR2 SYDVKM. V was trimmed by 3 bases and J by 3 bases, leaving 9 bases between them. The CDR3 runs 13 residues. This clonotype was obtained from a human donor with active COVID-19. The donor label of this sample is uncertain. Sequencing used peripheral blood. The rearrangement joins TRBV28 to TRBJ2-7; D perhaps matches TRBD1 (6 bases). The CDR3 DNA reads as TGTGCCAGCAGTTTGGAAGGGGGCTACGAGCAGTACTTC. Translated: CASSLEGGYEQYF.